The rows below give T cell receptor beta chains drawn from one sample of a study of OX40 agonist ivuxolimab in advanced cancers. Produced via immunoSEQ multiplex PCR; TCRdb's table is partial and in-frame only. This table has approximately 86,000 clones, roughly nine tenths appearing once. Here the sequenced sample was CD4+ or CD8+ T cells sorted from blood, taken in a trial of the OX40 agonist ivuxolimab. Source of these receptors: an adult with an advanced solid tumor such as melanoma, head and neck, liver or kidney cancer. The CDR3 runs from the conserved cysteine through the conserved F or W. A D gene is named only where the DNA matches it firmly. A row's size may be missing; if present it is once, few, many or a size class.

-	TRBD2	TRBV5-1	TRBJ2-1	CASSLGLAEADEQFF	TGCGCCAGCAGCCTGGGACTAGCGGAGGCTGATGAGCAGTTCTTC
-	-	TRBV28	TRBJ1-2	CASSLISTGYYGYTF	TGTGCCAGCAGTTTAATCTCCACTGGGTACTATGGCTACACCTTC
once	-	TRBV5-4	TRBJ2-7	CASSPGGSYEQYF	TGTGCCAGCAGCCCCGGGGGCTCCTACGAGCAGTACTTC
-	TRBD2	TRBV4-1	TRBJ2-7	CASSQGGLAGPRGHEQYF	TGCGCCAGCAGCCAAGGCGGACTAGCGGGCCCCCGTGGGCACGAGCAGTACTTC
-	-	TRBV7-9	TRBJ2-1	CASSSLGVVSDEQFF	TGTGCCAGCAGCTCCCTAGGAGTAGTATCGGATGAGCAGTTCTTC
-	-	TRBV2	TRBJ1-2	CASSGQGIGDGYTF	TGTGCCAGCAGTGGGCAGGGAATAGGGGATGGCTACACCTTC
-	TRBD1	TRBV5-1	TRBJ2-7	CASSVRTGVAYEQYF	TGCGCCAGCAGCGTGAGGACAGGGGTTGCCTACGAGCAGTACTTC
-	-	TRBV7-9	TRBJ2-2	CASSLSRNTGELFF	TGTGCCAGCAGCCTGTCCAGGAACACCGGGGAGCTGTTTTTT
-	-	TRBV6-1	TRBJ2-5	CASSELGGPETQYF	TGTGCCAGCAGTGAGCTTGGCGGTCCAGAGACCCAGTACTTC
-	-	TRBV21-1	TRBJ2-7	CASSKSGQEPSYEQYF	TGTGCCAGCAGCAAATCGGGACAGGAGCCGTCCTACGAGCAGTACTTC
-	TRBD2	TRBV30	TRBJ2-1	CAWSPSTSGSIGYEQFF	TGTGCCTGGAGTCCATCTACTAGCGGGAGTATAGGGTATGAGCAGTTCTTC
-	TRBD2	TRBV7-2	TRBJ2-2	CASSSTSGWNTGELFF	TGTGCCAGCAGCTCCACTAGCGGTTGGAACACCGGGGAGCTGTTTTTT
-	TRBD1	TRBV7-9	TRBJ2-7	CASSLTVTGDEQYF	TGTGCCAGCAGCTTAACCGTGACAGGGGACGAGCAGTACTTC
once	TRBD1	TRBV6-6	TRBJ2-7	CASSYSRPGQDYEQYF	TGTGCCAGCAGTTACTCTCGTCCGGGACAGGACTACGAGCAGTACTTC
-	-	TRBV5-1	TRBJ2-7	CASSLDLNVRGEQYF	TGCGCCAGCAGCTTAGATCTAAACGTGCGGGGCGAGCAGTACTTC
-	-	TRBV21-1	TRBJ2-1	CASSKVPRGAGLAGDYNEQFF	TGTGCCAGCAGCAAAGTCCCCCGGGGCGCGGGACTAGCGGGAGACTACAATGAGCAGTTCTTC
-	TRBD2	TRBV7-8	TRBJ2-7	CASSLASGSSYEQYF	TGTGCCAGCAGCTTAGCGAGCGGGAGCTCCTACGAGCAGTACTTC
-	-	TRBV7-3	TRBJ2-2	CASSQLANTGELFF	TGTGCCAGCAGCCAGCTAGCGAACACCGGGGAGCTGTTTTTT
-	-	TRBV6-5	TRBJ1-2	CASSYSVGGNYGYTF	TGTGCCAGCAGTTACTCAGTGGGGGGGAACTATGGCTACACCTTC
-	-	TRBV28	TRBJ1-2	CASFDSPGSDGTF	TGTGCCAGCTTCGACTCTCCGGGCTCCGATGGTACCTTC
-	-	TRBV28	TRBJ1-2	CASSFQGTNYGYTF	TGTGCCAGCAGTTTTCAGGGAACCAACTATGGCTACACCTTC
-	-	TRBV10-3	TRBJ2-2	CAISESLRGNTGELFF	TGTGCCATCAGTGAGTCCTTGCGGGGGAACACCGGGGAGCTGTTTTTT
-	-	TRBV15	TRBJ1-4	CATSPRFNEKLFF	TGTGCCACCAGCCCTCGGTTTAATGAAAAACTGTTTTTT
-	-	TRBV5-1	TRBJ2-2	CASSLEEGNTGELFF	TGCGCCAGCAGCTTGGAGGAAGGTAACACCGGGGAGCTGTTTTTT
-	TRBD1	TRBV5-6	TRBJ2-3	CASSLGQGSTDTQYF	TGTGCCAGCAGCTTAGGACAGGGGAGCACAGATACGCAGTATTTT
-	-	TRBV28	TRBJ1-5	CASSPYHF	TGTGCCAGCAGCCCCTATCATTTT
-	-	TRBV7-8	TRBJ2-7	CASSPRGSYEQYF	TGTGCCAGCAGCCCAAGGGGCAGCTACGAGCAGTACTTC
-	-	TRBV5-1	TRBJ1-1	CASSFWGGNTEAFF	TGCGCCAGCAGTTTTTGGGGCGGGAACACTGAAGCTTTCTTT
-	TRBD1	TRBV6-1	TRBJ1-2	CASGTGGSGYTF	TGTGCCAGCGGGACAGGGGGCAGTGGCTACACCTTC
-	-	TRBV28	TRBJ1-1	CASSTYVSEAFF	TGTGCCAGCAGCACCTACGTCTCTGAAGCTTTCTTT
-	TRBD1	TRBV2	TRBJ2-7	CASSSRRTGGYEQYF	TGTGCCAGCAGTAGCCGCCGGACAGGGGGGTACGAGCAGTACTTC
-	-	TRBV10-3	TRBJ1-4	CAISESFRSRQGEKLFF	TGTGCCATCAGTGAGTCGTTTCGAAGCAGGCAGGGCGAAAAACTGTTTTTT
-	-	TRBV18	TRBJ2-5	CASSPRRGPETQYF	TGTGCCAGCTCACCACGGAGGGGGCCAGAGACCCAGTACTTC
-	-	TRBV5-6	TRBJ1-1	CASSFQGRTEAFF	TGTGCCAGCAGCTTTCAGGGCCGCACTGAAGCTTTCTTT
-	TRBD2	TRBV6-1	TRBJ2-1	CASSEALGGTYYNEQFF	TGTGCCAGCAGTGAAGCGCTGGGGGGGACCTACTACAATGAGCAGTTCTTC
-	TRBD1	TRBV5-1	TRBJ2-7	CASRYQTGVDEQYF	TGCGCCAGCAGATACCAGACAGGGGTAGACGAGCAGTACTTC